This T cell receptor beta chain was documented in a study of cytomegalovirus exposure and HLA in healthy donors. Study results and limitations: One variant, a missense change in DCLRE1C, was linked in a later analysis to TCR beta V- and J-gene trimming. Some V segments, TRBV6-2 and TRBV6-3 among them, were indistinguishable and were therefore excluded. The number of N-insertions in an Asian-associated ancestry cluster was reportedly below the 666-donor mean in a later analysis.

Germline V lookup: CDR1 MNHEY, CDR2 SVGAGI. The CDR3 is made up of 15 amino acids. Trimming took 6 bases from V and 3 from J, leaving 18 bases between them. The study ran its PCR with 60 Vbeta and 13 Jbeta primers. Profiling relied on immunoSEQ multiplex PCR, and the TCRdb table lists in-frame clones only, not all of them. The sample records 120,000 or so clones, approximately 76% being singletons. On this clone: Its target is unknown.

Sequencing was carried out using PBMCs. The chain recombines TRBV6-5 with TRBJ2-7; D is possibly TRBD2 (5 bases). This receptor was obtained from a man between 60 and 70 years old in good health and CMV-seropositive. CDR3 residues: CASRDSGLSHYEQYF. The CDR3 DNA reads TGTGCCAGCAGGGACTCGGGCCTCTCCCACTACGAGCAGTACTTC.